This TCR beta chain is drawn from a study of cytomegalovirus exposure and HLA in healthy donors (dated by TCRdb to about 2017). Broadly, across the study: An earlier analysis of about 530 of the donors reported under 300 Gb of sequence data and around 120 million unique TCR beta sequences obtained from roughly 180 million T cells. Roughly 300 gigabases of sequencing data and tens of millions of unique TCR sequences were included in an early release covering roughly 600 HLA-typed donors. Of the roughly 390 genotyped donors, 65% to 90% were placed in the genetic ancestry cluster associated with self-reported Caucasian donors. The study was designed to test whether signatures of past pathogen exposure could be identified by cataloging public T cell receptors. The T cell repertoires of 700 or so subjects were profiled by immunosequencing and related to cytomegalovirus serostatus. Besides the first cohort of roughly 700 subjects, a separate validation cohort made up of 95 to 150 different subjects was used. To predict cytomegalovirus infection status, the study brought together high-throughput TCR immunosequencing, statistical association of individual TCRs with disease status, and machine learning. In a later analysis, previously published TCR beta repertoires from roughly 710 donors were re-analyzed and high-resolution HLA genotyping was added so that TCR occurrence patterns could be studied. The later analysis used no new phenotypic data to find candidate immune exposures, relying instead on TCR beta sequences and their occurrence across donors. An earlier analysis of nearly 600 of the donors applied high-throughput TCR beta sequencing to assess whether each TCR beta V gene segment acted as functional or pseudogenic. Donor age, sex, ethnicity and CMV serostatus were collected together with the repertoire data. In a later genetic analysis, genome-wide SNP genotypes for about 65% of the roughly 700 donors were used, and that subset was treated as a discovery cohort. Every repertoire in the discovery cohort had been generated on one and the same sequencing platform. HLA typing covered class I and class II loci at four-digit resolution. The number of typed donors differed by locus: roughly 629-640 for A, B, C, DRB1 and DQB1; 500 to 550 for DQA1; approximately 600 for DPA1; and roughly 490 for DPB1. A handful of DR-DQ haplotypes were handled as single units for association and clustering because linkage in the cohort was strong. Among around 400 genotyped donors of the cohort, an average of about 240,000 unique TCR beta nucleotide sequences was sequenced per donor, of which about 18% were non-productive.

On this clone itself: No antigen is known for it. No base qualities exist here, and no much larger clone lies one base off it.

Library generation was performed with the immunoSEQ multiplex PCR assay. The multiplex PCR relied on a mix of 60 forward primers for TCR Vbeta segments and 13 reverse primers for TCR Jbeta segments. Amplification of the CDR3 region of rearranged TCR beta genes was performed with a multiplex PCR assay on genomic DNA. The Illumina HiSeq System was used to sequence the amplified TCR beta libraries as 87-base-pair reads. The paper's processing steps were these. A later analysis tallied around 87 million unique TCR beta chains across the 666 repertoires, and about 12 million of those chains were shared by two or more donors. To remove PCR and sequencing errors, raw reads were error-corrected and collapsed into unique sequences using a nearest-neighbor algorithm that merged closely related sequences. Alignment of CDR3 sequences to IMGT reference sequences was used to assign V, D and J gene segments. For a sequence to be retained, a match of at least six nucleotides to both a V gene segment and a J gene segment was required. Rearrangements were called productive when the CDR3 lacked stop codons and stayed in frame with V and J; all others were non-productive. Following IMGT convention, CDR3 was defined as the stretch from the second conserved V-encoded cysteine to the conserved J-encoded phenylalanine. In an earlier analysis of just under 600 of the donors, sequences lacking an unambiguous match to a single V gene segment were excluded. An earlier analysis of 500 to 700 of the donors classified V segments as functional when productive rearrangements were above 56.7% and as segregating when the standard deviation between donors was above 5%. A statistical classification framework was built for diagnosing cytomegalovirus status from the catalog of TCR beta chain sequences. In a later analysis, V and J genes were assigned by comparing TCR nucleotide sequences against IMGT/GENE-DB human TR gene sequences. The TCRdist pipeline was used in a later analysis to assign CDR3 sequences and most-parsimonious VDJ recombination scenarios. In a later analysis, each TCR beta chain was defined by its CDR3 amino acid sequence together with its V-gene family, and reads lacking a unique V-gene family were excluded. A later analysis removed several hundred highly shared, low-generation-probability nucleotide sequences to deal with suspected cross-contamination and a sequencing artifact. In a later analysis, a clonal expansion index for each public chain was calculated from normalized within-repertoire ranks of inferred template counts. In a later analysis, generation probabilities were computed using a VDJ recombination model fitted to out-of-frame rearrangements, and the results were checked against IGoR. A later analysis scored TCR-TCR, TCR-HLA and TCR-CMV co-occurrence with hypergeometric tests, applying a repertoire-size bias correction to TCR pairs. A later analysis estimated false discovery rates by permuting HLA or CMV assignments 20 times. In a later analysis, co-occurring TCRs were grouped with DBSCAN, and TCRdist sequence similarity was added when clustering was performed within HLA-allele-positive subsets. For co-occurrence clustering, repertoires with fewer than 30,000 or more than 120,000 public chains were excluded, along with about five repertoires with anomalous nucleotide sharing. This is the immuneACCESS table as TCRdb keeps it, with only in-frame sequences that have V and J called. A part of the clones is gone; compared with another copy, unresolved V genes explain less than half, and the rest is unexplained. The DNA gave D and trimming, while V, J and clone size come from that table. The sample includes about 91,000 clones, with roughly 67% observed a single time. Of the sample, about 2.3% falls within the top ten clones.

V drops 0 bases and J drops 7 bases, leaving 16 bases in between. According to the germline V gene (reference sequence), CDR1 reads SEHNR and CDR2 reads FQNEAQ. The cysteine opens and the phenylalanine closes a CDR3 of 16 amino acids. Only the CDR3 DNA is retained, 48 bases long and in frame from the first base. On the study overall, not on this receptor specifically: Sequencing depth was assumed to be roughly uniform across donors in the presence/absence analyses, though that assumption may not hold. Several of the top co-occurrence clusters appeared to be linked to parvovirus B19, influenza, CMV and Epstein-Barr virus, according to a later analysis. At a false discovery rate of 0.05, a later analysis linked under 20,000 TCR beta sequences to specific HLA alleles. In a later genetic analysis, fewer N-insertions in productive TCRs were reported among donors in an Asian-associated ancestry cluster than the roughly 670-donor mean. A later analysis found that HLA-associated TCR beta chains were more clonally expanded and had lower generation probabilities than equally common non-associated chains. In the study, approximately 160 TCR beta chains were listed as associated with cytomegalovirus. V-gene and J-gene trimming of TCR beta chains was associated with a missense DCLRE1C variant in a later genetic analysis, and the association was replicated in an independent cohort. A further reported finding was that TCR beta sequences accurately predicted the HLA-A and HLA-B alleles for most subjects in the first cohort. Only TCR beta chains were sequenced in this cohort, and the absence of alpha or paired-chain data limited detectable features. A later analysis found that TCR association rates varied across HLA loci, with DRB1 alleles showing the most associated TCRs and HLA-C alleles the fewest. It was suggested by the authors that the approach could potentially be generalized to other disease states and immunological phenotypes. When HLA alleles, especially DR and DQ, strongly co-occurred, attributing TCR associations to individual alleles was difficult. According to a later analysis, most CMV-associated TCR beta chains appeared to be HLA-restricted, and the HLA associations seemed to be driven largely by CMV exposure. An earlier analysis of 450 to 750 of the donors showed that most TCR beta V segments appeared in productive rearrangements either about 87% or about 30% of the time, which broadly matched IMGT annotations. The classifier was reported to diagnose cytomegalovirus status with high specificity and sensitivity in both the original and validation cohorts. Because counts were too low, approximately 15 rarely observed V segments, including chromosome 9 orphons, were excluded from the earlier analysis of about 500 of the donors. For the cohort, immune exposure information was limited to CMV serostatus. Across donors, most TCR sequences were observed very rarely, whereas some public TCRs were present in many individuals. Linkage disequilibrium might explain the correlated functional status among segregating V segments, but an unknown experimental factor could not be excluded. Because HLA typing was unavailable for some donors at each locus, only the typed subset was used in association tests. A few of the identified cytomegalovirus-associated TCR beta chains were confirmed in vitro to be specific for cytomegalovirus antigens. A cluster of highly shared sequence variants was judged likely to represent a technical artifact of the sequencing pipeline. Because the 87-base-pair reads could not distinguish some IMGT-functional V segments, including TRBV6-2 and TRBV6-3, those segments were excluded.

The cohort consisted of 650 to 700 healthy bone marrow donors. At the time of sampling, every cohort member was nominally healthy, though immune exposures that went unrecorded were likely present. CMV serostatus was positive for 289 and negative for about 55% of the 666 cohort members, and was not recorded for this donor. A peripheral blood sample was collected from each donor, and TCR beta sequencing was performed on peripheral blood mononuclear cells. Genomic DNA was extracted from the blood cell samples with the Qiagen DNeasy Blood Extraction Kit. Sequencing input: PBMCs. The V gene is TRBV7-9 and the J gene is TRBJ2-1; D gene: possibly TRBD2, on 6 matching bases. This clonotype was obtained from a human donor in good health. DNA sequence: TGTGCCAGCAGCTTAGCGGAGGGTTTCGCCAGGAATGAGCAGTTCTTC. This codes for CASSLAEGFARNEQFF.